This entry concerns a single TCR beta chain. Its antigen is as yet unknown. The data were taken from a study of T cells generated in artificial thymic organoids. Separate semi-nested PCRs amplified TCRalpha and TCRbeta libraries using constant-region reverse primers in TRAC or TRBC. Between roughly 3 and 550 ng total RNA went into cDNA synthesis. One entry per CDR3 protein results from TCRdb running MiXCR on the 5' RACE reads. The sample consists of over 6,000 distinct CDR3 sequences, about 24% of them appearing once. The CDR3 totals 14 residues. Germline V gene lookup returns CDR1 SGDLS and CDR2 YYNGEE. The trim removed 0 bases at V and 7 bases at J, leaving 1 base unmatched. Organoids aggregated human HSPCs with DLL1-transduced murine MS5 stromal cells. FACS-sorted CD34+CD3- hematopoietic stem and progenitor cells, with residual T cells removed, seeded the organoids.

This sequence originates from a human donor who gave cord blood stem cells for thymic organoid culture, a cardiac surgery patient who gave postnatal thymus, or a blood donor (not recorded which). The sequenced sample was naive CD8+ T cells grown in artificial thymic organoids from cord blood stem and progenitor cells. Stated subset: CD3+TCRalphabeta+CD8SP T cells; for blood, CD45RO-CCR7+ naive CD8+ T cells. The rearrangement joins TRBV9 to TRBJ2-1; 10 bases are shared with TRBD1. The CDR3, as DNA: TGTGCCAGCAGCGTAGGGGACAGGGGAAATGAGCAGTTCTTC. It encodes CASSVGDRGNEQFF.